This is a list of T cell receptor beta chains from one sample in a study of cytomegalovirus exposure and HLA in healthy donors. The repertoire was sequenced with immunoSEQ multiplex PCR; TCRdb's copy has only in-frame clones and lacks some. Here the sample spans more than 120,000 clones, around 86% being singletons. The material sequenced was PBMCs. The receptors shown here come from a man between 18 and 29 years old in good health and CMV-seropositive. CDR3s include the opening cysteine and the closing phenylalanine or tryptophan. The D gene is left open where the match is weak. The size entry is marked missing in some rows and otherwise reads once, few, many or a size class.

d_gene	j_gene	v_gene	abundance	CDR3nt	CDR3aa
.	TRBJ1-5	TRBV6-5	.	TGTGCCAGCAGCTTAACAGGGCCAGGGCAGCCCCAGCATTTT	CASSLTGPGQPQHF
.	TRBJ2-7	TRBV6-5	few	TGTGCCAGCAGTCCAGGCAGGAAACCCTACGAGCAGTACTTC	CASSPGRKPYEQYF
.	TRBJ2-7	TRBV6-5	.	TGTGCCAGCAGTACTATAGACGCCGGGACTGAGCAGTACTTC	CASSTIDAGTEQYF
.	TRBJ2-7	TRBV5-1	.	TGCCCCCAGCTGATCCCGACTACAACGACTAAGCCAGGCTCCTACGAGCAGTACTTC	CPQLIPTTTTKPGSYEQYF
.	TRBJ1-1	TRBV21-1	.	TGTGCCAGCAGCAACTACCGTTCTGCTGAAGCTTTCTTT	CASSNYRSAEAFF
.	TRBJ1-4	TRBV10-3	.	TGTGCCATCAGGGAGTCCCGGGCTAATGAAAAACTGTTTTTT	CAIRESRANEKLFF
.	TRBJ1-1	TRBV6-1	.	TGTGCCAGCAGTGATCGGGGGGACACTGAAGCTTTCTTT	CASSDRGDTEAFF
TRBD1	TRBJ2-7	TRBV7-2	few	TGTGCCAGCAGCTTATATTCCGGGACAGGGAAGCGCGAGCAGTACTTC	CASSLYSGTGKREQYF
.	TRBJ2-7	TRBV7-5	.	TGTGTCAGAAGCTTATCGTGTGAGCAGTACTTC	CVRSLSCEQYF
.	TRBJ2-1	TRBV28	.	TGTGCCAGCAGGGATGGGCCCCCCGAGCAGTTCTTC	CASRDGPPEQFF
.	TRBJ2-7	TRBV4-2	few	TGTGCCAGCAGCCCACTTGACACCACCTACGAGCAGTACTTC	CASSPLDTTYEQYF
TRBD2	TRBJ2-1	TRBV7-8	.	TGTGCCAGCAGCTTAGTGGGCCTAGCGGGGGGGCGGTCCTACAATGAGCAGTTCTTC	CASSLVGLAGGRSYNEQFF
.	TRBJ2-7	TRBV27	.	TGTGCCAGCAGTCGGGACACCGTCTACGAGCAGTACTTC	CASSRDTVYEQYF
.	TRBJ1-1	TRBV4-2	.	TGTGCCAGCAGCCAGGACGGGGGATCTATGAACACTGAAGCTTTCTTT	CASSQDGGSMNTEAFF
TRBD1	TRBJ1-2	TRBV30	.	TGTGCCTGCGGGACAGGGAGAGTGGTGGAAGGCTACACCTTC	CACGTGRVVEGYTF
TRBD1	TRBJ1-2	TRBV28	.	TGTGCCAGCAGTTTATGGGACAGGGGCTATGGCTACACCTTC	CASSLWDRGYGYTF
TRBD1	TRBJ1-5	TRBV5-1	.	TGCGCCAGCAGCTTGGGGACAGGGAGCAATCAGCCCCAGCATTTT	CASSLGTGSNQPQHF
TRBD1	TRBJ1-2	TRBV30	.	TGTGCCTGGGGCCAGGGACAGGGCCATGGCTACACCTTC	CAWGQGQGHGYTF
TRBD2	TRBJ2-1	TRBV9	.	TGTGCCAGCAGCGAGCGGACTAGCGGTAATGAGCAGTTCTTC	CASSERTSGNEQFF
.	TRBJ2-7	TRBV11-3	.	TGTGCCAGCAGCTCACTAATGGTAGGATACTACGAGCAGTACTTC	CASSSLMVGYYEQYF
.	TRBJ1-2	TRBV2	.	TGTGCCAGCAGAATACAGCACTATGGCTACACCTTC	CASRIQHYGYTF
TRBD1	TRBJ2-6	TRBV5-4	.	TGTGCCAGCTACAGGGGCGACTCTGGGGCCAACGTCCTGACTTTC	CASYRGDSGANVLTF
.	TRBJ1-1	TRBV5-4	few	TGTGCCAGCAGCGAGGACAGCACTGAAGCTTTCTTT	CASSEDSTEAFF
.	TRBJ1-5	TRBV6-1	.	TGTGCCAGCAGGGTCCAAAGCAGCAATCAGCCCCAGCATTTT	CASRVQSSNQPQHF
TRBD1	TRBJ1-4	TRBV18	.	TGTGCCAGCTCACCAATAGGGACAGGTGGTGAAAAACTGTTTTTT	CASSPIGTGGEKLFF
TRBD2	TRBJ2-1	TRBV4-2	.	TGTGCCAGCAGCCAACCTCAACTAGCGGGAGGGCCGGGTGAGCAGTTCTTC	CASSQPQLAGGPGEQFF
.	TRBJ2-2	TRBV2	.	TGTGCCAGCAGTAAACAGATCGGGGAGCTGTTTTTT	CASSKQIGELFF
TRBD1	TRBJ2-1	TRBV4-2	.	TGTGCCAGCAGCCAGACCCCCTACCCGGGACAGGGTAGGAATGAGCAGTTCTTC	CASSQTPYPGQGRNEQFF
.	TRBJ2-1	TRBV6-4	few	TGTGCCAGCAGTGATGAGGGTTACAATGAGCAGTTCTTC	CASSDEGYNEQFF
.	TRBJ2-5	TRBV23-1	few	TGCGCCAGCAGTCATGGGGTTGGAGGAGAGACCCAGTACTTC	CASSHGVGGETQYF
TRBD1	TRBJ2-3	TRBV7-3	once	TGTGCCAGCAGTTTCCGACAGGGGGCCTCTACGCAGTATTTT	CASSFRQGASTQYF
.	TRBJ2-4	TRBV6-5	.	TGTGCCAGCAGTTTCGATAGAAAAAACATTCAGTACTTC	CASSFDRKNIQYF
.	TRBJ2-7	TRBV5-4	.	TGTGCCAGCAGCCCGCTACAGGGTTCAAACGAGCAGTACTTC	CASSPLQGSNEQYF
TRBD1	TRBJ2-5	TRBV19	.	TGTGCCAGTAGTATCCCCGGGACAGGGGTTGGGACCCAGTACTTC	CASSIPGTGVGTQYF
.	TRBJ2-3	TRBV7-2	.	TGTGCCAGCAGCTTAGGGAGACCCACAGATACGCAGTATTTT	CASSLGRPTDTQYF
.	TRBJ1-4	TRBV15	.	TGTGCCACCAGCGGACCCCGGACTGTTAATGAAAAACTGTTTTTT	CATSGPRTVNEKLFF
TRBD1	TRBJ2-6	TRBV5-1	.	TGCGCCAGCAGCATTGGGACAGCTGGGGCCAACGTCCTGACTTTC	CASSIGTAGANVLTF
TRBD1	TRBJ1-4	TRBV10-3	once	TGTGCCATCAGTGAGACGACAGGGGGCAATGAAAAACTGTTTTTT	CAISETTGGNEKLFF
TRBD1	TRBJ1-1	TRBV18	.	TGTGCCAGCTCGCTAAACGGACAGGGAATTACTGAAGCTTTCTTT	CASSLNGQGITEAFF
.	TRBJ2-7	TRBV10-3	.	TGTGCCATCTCGCGGTCCTACGAGCAGTACTTC	CAISRSYEQYF
.	TRBJ1-6	TRBV10-1	.	TGCGCCAGCAGTGAGTCGACTCTTTCACCCCTCCACTTT	CASSESTLSPLHF